Following are 11 T cell receptor beta chains from one sample sequenced in a study of T cells in Graves' hyperthyroidism and ophthalmopathy. Using RNA transcripts as the source, TCR beta CDR3 regions were amplified. A first-round RT-PCR of the TCR CDR3 used the HTBI primer set. TCRdb processed the multiplex PCR reads anew with MiXCR; each CDR3 protein has one entry. The repertoire holds around 97,000 distinct CDR3 sequences, with roughly 50% as singletons. Sequenced input: blood. The receptors come from a man in his forties or fifties with Graves' hyperthyroidism.

This clonotype was picked up one time. V and J are TRBV2 and TRBJ1-5, with a weak D call TRBD1 (6 bases). Germline-derived CDR1 and CDR2 are SNHLY and FYNNEI. CDR3 length equals 15 residues. Trimming cost V 5 bases and J 10 bases, with 21 bases left between them. The CDR3 DNA sequence: TGTGCCAGCAGTCGCGACGAGACAGGTGGTTCACCCCAGCATTTT. Its translation is CASSRDETGGSPQHF.

In its sample, this clonotype was seen a few times. The chain links TRBV30 to TRBJ1-1, with 7 bases that match TRBD1. The CDR3 is made up of 13 amino acids. V gave up 5 bases and J gave up 4 bases; unmatched junction bases: 7. CDR1 GTSNPN and CDR2 SVGIG come from the germline V gene (reference sequence). CDR3 sequence reads: CAWDRAEGTEAFF. The CDR3, as DNA: TGTGCCTGGGACAGGGCAGAGGGCACTGAAGCTTTCTTT. The variable domain in full, completed from reference TRBV30 and TRBJ1-1, reads SQTIHQWPATLVQPVGSPLSLECTVEGTSNPNLYWYRQAAGRGLQLLFYSVGIGQISSEVPQNLSASRPQDRQFILSSKKLLLSDSGFYLCAWDRAEGTEAFFGQGTRLTVV.

The table lists this clonotype with a few counts. The chain combines TRBV28 with TRBJ2-1; the match to TRBD2 covers 12 bases. The CDR3 totals 14 residues. Trimming took 8 bases from V and 10 from J; bases not matched to a gene: 9. Germline values: CDR1 MDHEN, CDR2 SYDVKM. CDR3 sequence reads: CASRTRLAGVEQFF. In nucleotides, the CDR3 is TGTGCCAGCCGGACAAGACTAGCGGGAGTGGAGCAGTTCTTC.

This clonotype was observed at least ten times. V gene TRBV5-1 combines with J gene TRBJ2-3; D unresolved. Trimming left V 4 bases short and J 2 bases short, with 5 bases between. The CDR3 has 12 residues. CDR1 SGHRS and CDR2 YFSETQ come from the germline V gene. The CDR3 DNA reads TGCGCCAGCAGCCCACCCACAGATACGCAGTATTTT. As protein: CASSPPTDTQYF.

The V gene is TRBV20-1, the J gene TRBJ1-5; D gene unclear. Germline assignment: CDR1 DFQATT and CDR2 SNEGSKA (reference sequence). There are 17 residues in the CDR3. V gave up 3 bases and J gave up 2 bases, with 20 bases separating them. CDR3 loop: CSARKDGVGGGNQPQHF. The CDR3 DNA is TGCAGTGCTAGGAAAGACGGGGTGGGCGGTGGCAATCAGCCCCAGCATTTT.

This clonotype was recorded at least ten times. This chain links TRBV5-5 with TRBJ2-2; tentatively, D is TRBD2 (5 bases). Trimming cost V 0 bases and J 1 base, with 13 bases left between them. Looked up from germline, CDR1 is SGHKS and CDR2 is YYEKEE (reference sequence). CDR3 length equals 17 residues. The CDR3 loop reads CASSLVDFGRNTGELFF. The CDR3 DNA is TGTGCCAGCAGCTTGGTAGACTTTGGGAGGAACACCGGGGAGCTGTTTTTT.

Remarks on this clonotype: The junction departs from germline at one end; a sequencing error may be responsible. The chain joins TRBV7-2 to TRBJ1-6; no clear D. Germline V gene sequence: CDR1 SGHTA, CDR2 FQGNSA. This CDR3 region has 8 residues. CDR3 sequence reads: CASSADNF. CDR3 DNA: TGTGCCAGCAGCGCAGACAACTTT.

As to this clonotype: A much larger clone lies one base from this, so it may be a read error. V and J are TRBV12-3 or TRBV12-4 and TRBJ2-2; 9 bases line up with TRBD1. The length of the CDR3 is 16 residues. The V and J ends lost 7 bases and 4 bases, in that order; junction bases with no gene match: 10. CDR3 nucleotide sequence: TGTGCCAGCATTAGAGGGACAGGGTGGGGCACCGGGGAGCTGTTTTTT. It specifies CASIRGTGWGTGELFF.

As regards this clonotype: The CDR3 ends on some other residue instead of the conserved phenylalanine or tryptophan, so this is likely a read error. The rearrangement joins TRBV30 to TRBJ1-1; no definite D call. The CDR3 loop spans 13 amino acids. V was clipped by 1 base and J by 1 base, with 7 bases between them. CDR1 and CDR2 from the germline V gene are GTSNPN and SVGIG (reference sequence). CDR3 in amino acids: CAWSGIENTEAFV. The CDR3, as DNA: TGTGCCTGGAGTGGCATCGAGAACACTGAAGCTTTCGTT.

This clonotype appeared once. V and J are TRBV19 and TRBJ2-7; tentative D call: TRBD1 (6 bases). CDR1 and CDR2 from the germline V gene are LNHDA and SQIVND (reference sequence). V was shortened by 5 bases and J by 0 bases, with 11 bases between the two germline ends. The CDR3 has 14 amino acids. The CDR3 spells CASSSTGSSYEQYF. CDR3 nucleotide sequence: TGTGCCAGTAGTTCCACAGGGAGCTCCTACGAGCAGTACTTC.

The CDR3 spells CASSLAAGTNSGANVLTF. CDR3 nucleotide sequence: TGTGCCAGCAGCTTAGCGGCAGGGACCAACTCTGGGGCCAACGTCCTGACTTTC. The chain carries TRBV7-9 and TRBJ2-6, with D tentatively TRBD1 or TRBD2 (5 bases each). Germline CDR1 reads SEHNR; CDR2 reads FQNEAQ (reference sequence). CDR3 length equals 18 residues. The V end lost 0 bases, the J end lost 0 bases, and 12 bases lay between the germline ends. The full variable domain, with the rest looked up from reference TRBV7-9 and TRBJ2-6, is DTGVSQNPRHKITKRGQNVTFRCDPISEHNRLYWYRQTLGQGPEFLTYFQNEAQLEKSRLLSDRFSAERPKGSFSTLEIQRTEQGDSAMYLCASSLAAGTNSGANVLTFGAGSRLTVL.